This paragraph covers one T cell receptor beta chain sequence. Authors' methods: Reference gene primers were amplified, and this amplification served to estimate nucleated cell counts. Only in-frame clones appear in the TCRdb table, and some are missing; sequencing was by immunoSEQ multiplex PCR. Clone size and V and J calls were adopted from that table, with D and trimming inferred from the DNA. The repertoire includes roughly 140,000 clones, more than 80% of them detected once, and about 1.5% sits in the top ten. This entry belongs to a study of blood T cell repertoires in COVID-19. Study-wide context: Material from acute and convalescent COVID-19 was sourced from the United States, Italy and Spain.

The sequenced sample was PBMCs or T cells enriched from blood (not recorded which). The receptor was derived from a woman under 30 who had been exposed to COVID-19.

CDR3 residues: CASSQSTGGVEQYF. The CDR3 nucleotides are TGTGCCAGCAGCCAAAGCACGGGGGGAGTCGAGCAGTACTTC. The chain recombines TRBV3-1 (or the pseudogene TRBV3-2) with TRBJ2-7; TRBD2 matches at 7 bases. V lost 2 bases, J lost 6 bases, and 7 bases stayed unmatched. Germline CDR1 LGHDT, CDR2 YNNKEL (reference sequence). CDR3 length: 14 amino acids.